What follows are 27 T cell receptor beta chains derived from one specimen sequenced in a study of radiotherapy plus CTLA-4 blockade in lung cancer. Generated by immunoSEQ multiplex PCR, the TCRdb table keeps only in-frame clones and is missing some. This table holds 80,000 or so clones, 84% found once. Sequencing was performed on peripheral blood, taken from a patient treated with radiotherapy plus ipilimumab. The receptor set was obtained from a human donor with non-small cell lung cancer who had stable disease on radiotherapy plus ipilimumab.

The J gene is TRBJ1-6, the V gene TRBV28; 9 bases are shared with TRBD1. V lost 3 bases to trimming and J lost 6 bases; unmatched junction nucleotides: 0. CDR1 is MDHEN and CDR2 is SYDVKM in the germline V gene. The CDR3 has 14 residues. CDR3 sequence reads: CASSLGQGNSPLHF. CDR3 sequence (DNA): TGTGCCAGCAGTTTGGGACAGGGTAATTCACCCCTCCACTTT.

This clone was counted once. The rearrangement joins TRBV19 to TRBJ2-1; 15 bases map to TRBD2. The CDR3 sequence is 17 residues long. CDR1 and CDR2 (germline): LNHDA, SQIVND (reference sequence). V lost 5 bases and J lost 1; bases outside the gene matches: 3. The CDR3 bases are TGTGCCAGTAGTGCTGGACTAGCGGGGGGGTCCTACAATGAGCAGTTCTTC. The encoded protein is CASSAGLAGGSYNEQFF.

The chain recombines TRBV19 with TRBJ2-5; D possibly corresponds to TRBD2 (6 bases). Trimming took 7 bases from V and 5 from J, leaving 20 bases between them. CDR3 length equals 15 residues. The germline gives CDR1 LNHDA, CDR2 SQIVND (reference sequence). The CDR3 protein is CASTPSLQRGETQYF. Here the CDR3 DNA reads TGTGCCAGTACCCCCAGCCTGCAACGGGGGGAGACCCAGTACTTC.

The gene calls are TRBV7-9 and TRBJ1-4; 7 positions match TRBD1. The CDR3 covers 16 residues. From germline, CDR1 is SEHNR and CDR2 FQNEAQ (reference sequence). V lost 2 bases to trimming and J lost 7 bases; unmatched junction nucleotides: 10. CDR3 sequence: CASSLWGQSKGEKLFF. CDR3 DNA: TGTGCCAGCAGCTTATGGGGACAGTCCAAGGGTGAAAAACTGTTTTTT.

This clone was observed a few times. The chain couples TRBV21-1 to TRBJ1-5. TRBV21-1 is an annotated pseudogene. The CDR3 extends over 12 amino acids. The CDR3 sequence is CASSRGNQPQHF. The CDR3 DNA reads TGTGCCAGCAGCAGAGGAAATCAGCCCCAGCATTTT.

The CDR3, as DNA: TGTGCCAGTAGTACCCAGGGGTGGCGGGACTATGGCTACACCTTC. Its protein is CASSTQGWRDYGYTF. The chain combines TRBV19 with TRBJ1-2, with TRBD1 as a possible D gene (6 bases). Trimming took off 4 bases at V and 3 bases at J, with 15 bases between the two ends. Looked up from germline, CDR1 is LNHDA and CDR2 is SQIVND (reference sequence). This CDR3 region has 15 residues.

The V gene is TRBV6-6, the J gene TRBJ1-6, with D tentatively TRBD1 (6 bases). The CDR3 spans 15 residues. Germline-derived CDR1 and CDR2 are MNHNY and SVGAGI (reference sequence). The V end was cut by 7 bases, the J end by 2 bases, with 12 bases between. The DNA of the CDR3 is TGTGCCAGCACCCTCCAGGGGCCCTATAATTCACCCCTCCACTTT. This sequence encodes CASTLQGPYNSPLHF.

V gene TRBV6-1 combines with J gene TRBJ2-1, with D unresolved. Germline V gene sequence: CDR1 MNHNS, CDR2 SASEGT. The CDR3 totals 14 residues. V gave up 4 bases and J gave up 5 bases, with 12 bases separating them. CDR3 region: CASSVSWADNEQFF. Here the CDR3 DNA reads TGTGCCAGCAGTGTATCGTGGGCCGACAATGAGCAGTTCTTC.

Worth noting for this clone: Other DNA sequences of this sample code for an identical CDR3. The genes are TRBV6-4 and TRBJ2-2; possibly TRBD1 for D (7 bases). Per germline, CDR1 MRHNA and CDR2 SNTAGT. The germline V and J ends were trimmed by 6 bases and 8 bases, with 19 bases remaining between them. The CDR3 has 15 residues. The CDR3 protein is CASREGALSTGELFF. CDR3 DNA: TGTGCCAGCAGGGAGGGGGCCCTCTCCACTGGGGAGCTGTTTTTT.

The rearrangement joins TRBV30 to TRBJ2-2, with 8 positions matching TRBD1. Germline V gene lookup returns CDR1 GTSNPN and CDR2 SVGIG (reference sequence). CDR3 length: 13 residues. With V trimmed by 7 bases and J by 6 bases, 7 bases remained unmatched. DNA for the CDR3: TGTGCCTCAGGACAGGGTAGAGCCGGGGAGCTGTTTTTT. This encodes CASGQGRAGELFF. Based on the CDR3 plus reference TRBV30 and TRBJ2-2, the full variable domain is SQTIHQWPATLVQPVGSPLSLECTVEGTSNPNLYWYRQAAGRGLQLLFYSVGIGQISSEVPQNLSASRPQDRQFILSSKKLLLSDSGFYLCASGQGRAGELFFGEGSRLTVL.

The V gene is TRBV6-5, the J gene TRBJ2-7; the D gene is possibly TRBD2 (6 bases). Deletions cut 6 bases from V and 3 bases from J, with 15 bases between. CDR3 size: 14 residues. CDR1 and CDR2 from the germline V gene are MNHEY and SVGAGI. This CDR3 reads CASRNTVGGYEQYF. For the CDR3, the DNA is TGTGCCAGCAGAAATACCGTCGGGGGCTACGAGCAGTACTTC.

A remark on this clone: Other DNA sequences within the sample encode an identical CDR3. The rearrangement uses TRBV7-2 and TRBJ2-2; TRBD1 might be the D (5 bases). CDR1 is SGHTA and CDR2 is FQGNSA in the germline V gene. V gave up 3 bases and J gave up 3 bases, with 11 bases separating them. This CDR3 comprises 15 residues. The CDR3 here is CASSFKGRDTGELFF. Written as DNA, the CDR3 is TGTGCCAGCAGCTTTAAGGGCAGGGACACCGGGGAGCTGTTTTTT.

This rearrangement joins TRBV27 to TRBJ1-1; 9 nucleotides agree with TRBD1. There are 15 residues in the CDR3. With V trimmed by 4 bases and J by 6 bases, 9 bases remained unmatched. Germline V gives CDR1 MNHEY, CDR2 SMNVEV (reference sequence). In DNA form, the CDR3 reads TGTGCCAGCAGTTGGGGGACAGGGTATAGCGCTGAAGCTTTCTTT. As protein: CASSWGTGYSAEAFF.

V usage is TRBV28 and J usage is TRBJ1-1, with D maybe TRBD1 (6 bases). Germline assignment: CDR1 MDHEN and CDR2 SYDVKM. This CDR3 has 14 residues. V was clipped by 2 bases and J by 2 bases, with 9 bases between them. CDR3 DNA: TGTGCCAGCAGTTTAGTACAGGGCAACACTGAAGCTTTCTTT. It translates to CASSLVQGNTEAFF.

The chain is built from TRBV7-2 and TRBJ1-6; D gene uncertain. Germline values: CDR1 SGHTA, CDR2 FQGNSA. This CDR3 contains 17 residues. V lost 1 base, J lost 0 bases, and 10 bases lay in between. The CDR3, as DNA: TGTGCCAGCAGCTTAGGATATGGTAGCTCCTATAATTCACCCCTCCACTTT. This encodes CASSLGYGSSYNSPLHF. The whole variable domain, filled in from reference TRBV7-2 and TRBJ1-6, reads GAGVSQSPSNKVTEKGKDVELRCDPISGHTALYWYRQSLGQGLEFLIYFQGNSAPDKSGLPSDRFSAERTGGSVSTLTIQRTQQEDSAVYLCASSLGYGSSYNSPLHFGNGTRLTVT.

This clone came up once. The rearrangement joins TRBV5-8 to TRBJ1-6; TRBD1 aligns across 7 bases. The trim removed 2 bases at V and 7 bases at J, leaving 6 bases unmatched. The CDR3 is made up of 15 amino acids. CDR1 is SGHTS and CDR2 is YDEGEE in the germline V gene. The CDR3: CASSFGRGKNSPLHF. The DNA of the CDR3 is TGTGCCAGCAGCTTTGGCAGGGGGAAAAATTCACCCCTCCACTTT. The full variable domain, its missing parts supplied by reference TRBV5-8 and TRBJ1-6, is EAGVTQSPTHLIKTRGQQATLRCSPISGHTSVYWYQQALGLGLQFLLWYDEGEERNRGNFPPRFSGRQFPNYSSELNVNALELEDSALYLCASSFGRGKNSPLHFGNGTRLTVT.

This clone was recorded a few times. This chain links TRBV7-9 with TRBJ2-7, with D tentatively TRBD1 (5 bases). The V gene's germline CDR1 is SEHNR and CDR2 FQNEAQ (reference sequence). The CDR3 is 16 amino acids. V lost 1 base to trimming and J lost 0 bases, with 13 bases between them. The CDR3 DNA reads TGTGCCAGCAGCTTAGTGGCACAGGCTTCCTCCTACGAGCAGTACTTC. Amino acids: CASSLVAQASSYEQYF.

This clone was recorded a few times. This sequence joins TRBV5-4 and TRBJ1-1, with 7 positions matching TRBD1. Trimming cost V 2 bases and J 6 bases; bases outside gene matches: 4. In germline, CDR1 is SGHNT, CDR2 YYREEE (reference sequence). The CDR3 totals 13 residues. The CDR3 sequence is CASSFAGGAEAFF. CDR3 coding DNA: TGTGCCAGCAGCTTCGCAGGGGGTGCTGAAGCTTTCTTT.

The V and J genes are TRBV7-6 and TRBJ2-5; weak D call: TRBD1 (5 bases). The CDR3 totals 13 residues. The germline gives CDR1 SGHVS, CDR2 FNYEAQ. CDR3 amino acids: CARNRLVKETQYF. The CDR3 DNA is TGTGCGAGAAACAGGCTGGTTAAAGAGACCCAGTACTTC.

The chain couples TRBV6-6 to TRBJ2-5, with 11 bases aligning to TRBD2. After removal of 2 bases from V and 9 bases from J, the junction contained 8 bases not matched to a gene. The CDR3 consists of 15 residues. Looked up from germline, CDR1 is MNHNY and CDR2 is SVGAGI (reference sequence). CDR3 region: CASSYGTSGTEAQYF. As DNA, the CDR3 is TGTGCCAGCAGTTACGGGACTAGCGGAACTGAAGCCCAGTACTTC.

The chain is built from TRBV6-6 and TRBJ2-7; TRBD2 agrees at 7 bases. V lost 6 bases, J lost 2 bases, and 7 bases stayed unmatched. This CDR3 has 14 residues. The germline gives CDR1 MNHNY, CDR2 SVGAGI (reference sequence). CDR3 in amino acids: CASSRSGTPYEQYF. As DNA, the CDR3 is TGTGCCAGCAGCCGGAGCGGGACTCCCTACGAGCAGTACTTC.

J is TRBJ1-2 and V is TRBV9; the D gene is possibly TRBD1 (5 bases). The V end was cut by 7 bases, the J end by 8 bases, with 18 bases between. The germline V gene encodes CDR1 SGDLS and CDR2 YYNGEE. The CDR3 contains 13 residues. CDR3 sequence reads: CASRLGLAGGYTF. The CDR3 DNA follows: TGTGCCAGCCGCCTGGGGCTGGCGGGAGGCTACACCTTC. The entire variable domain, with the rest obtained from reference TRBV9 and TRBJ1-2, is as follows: DSGVTQTPKHLITATGQRVTLRCSPRSGDLSVYWYQQSLDQGLQFLIQYYNGEERAKGNILERFSAQQFPDLHSELNLSSLELGDSALYFCASRLGLAGGYTFGSGTRLTVV.

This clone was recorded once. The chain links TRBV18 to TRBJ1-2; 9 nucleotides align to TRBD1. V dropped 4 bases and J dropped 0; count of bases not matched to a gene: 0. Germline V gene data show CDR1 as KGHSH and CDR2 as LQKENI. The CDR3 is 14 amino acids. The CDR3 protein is CASSRDRANYGYTF. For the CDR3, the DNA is TGTGCCAGCTCACGGGACAGGGCTAACTATGGCTACACCTTC. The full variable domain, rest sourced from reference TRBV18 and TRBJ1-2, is NAGVMQNPRHLVRRRGQEARLRCSPMKGHSHVYWYRQLPEEGLKFMVYLQKENIIDESGMPKERFSAEFPKEGPSILRIQQVVRGDSAAYFCASSRDRANYGYTFGSGTRLTVV.

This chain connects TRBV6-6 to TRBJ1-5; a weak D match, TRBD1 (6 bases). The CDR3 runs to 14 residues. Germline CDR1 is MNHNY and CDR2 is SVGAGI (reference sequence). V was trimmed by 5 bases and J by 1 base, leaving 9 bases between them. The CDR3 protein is CASSAGVSNQPQHF. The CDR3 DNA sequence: TGTGCCAGCAGTGCAGGGGTGAGCAATCAGCCCCAGCATTTT.

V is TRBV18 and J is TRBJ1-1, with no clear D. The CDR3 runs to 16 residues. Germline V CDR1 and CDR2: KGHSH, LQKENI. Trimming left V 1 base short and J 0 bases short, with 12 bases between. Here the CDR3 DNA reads TGTGCCAGCTCACCACTCGCAGCCTACATGAACACTGAAGCTTTCTTT. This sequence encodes CASSPLAAYMNTEAFF.

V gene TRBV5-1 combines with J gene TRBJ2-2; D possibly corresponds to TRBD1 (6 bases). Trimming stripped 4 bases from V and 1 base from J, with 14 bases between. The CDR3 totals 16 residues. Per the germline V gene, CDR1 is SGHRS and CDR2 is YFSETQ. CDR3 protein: CASSPIGTLNTGELFF. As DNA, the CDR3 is TGCGCCAGCAGCCCGATCGGGACATTGAACACCGGGGAGCTGTTTTTT.

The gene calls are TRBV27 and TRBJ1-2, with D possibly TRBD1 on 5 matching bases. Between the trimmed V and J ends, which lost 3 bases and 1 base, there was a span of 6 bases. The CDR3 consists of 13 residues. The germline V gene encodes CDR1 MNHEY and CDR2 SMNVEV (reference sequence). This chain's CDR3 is CASSLQGNYGYTF. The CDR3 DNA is TGTGCCAGCAGTTTGCAGGGTAACTATGGCTACACCTTC.